Following are 15 T cell receptor beta chains from one sample sequenced in a study of multiple sclerosis patients with progressive multifocal leukoencephalopathy. Documented time point: less than 15 months of natalizumab therapy. Generated by immunoSEQ multiplex PCR, the TCRdb table keeps only in-frame clones and is missing some. The table has about 25,000 clones, under 95% seen once; the top ten hold over 2%. The material sequenced was PBMCs, taken from a patient treated with natalizumab. These receptors came from a young man with multiple sclerosis.

Details on this clone: The conserved phenylalanine or tryptophan normally closing the CDR3 is absent here, so this likely arose from a read error. The chain combines TRBV19 with TRBJ1-2, with unresolved D. V was shortened by 10 bases and J by 5 bases, with 11 bases between the two germline ends. In germline, CDR1 is LNHDA, CDR2 SQIVND (reference sequence). The CDR3 sequence is 11 residues long. CDR3 loop: CATSGVYGYTL. CDR3 nucleotides: TGTGCCACCTCGGGTGTTTATGGCTACACCCTC.

The CDR3: CASSLTESGISSYEQYF. CDR3 bases: TGTGCCAGCAGCCTGACCGAAAGCGGGATCAGCTCCTACGAGCAGTACTTC. The rearrangement uses TRBV7-8 and TRBJ2-7, with 7 bases aligning to TRBD2. CDR3 size: 17 residues. Unmatched junction bases numbered 13, after V lost 5 bases and J lost 0 bases. From germline, CDR1 is SGHVS and CDR2 FQNEAQ.

On this clone: The sample holds other DNA sequences that translate to the same CDR3. The genes are TRBV7-9 and TRBJ2-1; tentatively, D is TRBD1 (6 bases). The germline V and J ends were trimmed by 6 bases and 9 bases, with 24 bases remaining between them. Germline V lookup: CDR1 SEHNR, CDR2 FQNEAQ (reference sequence). This CDR3 comprises 16 residues. The CDR3 coding sequence is TGTGCCAGCAGAGTTGGTGAGGGACACATGAGAGGTGAGCAGTTCTTC. Its translation is CASRVGEGHMRGEQFF. The full variable domain, in which reference TRBV7-9 and TRBJ2-1 provide the parts outside the CDR3, is DTGVSQNPRHKITKRGQNVTFRCDPISEHNRLYWYRQTLGQGPEFLTYFQNEAQLEKSRLLSDRFSAERPKGSFSTLEIQRTEQGDSAMYLCASRVGEGHMRGEQFFGPGTRLTVL.

The CDR3 coding sequence is TGTGCCAGCTCACCACGGGTCGGGAAAGAGTTGTCCGGGGAGCTGTTTTTT. Amino acids: CASSPRVGKELSGELFF. The rearrangement uses TRBV18 and TRBJ2-2, with D maybe TRBD2 (5 bases). Trimming left V 1 base short and J 6 bases short, with 18 bases between. The CDR3 is made up of 17 amino acids. Germline assignment: CDR1 KGHSH and CDR2 LQKENI.

V gene TRBV2 combines with J gene TRBJ2-6, with TRBD1 matching over 9 bases. Losses at the gene ends were 4 bases for V and 2 bases for J; bases not matched to a gene: 0. The germline CDR1 and CDR2 sequences are SNHLY and FYNNEI. The CDR3 has 15 amino acids. CDR3 sequence: CASSGDRAGANVLTF. The CDR3 region has the DNA TGTGCCAGCAGTGGGGACAGGGCTGGGGCCAACGTCCTGACTTTC.

Comment on this clone: At one of its ends the junction is not consistent with the germline gene, which may arise from a read error. The chain joins TRBV7-2 to TRBJ1-2; D might be TRBD1 (5 bases). The CDR3 is made up of 16 amino acids. Per the germline V gene, CDR1 is SGHTA and CDR2 is FQGNSA. The CDR3 bases are TGCGCCAGCAGCCAAGATGGGCTGGGGCAGGGCTATGGCTACACCTTC. Protein product: CASSQDGLGQGYGYTF.

The chain employs TRBV7-6 and TRBJ2-2; 9 bases map to TRBD2. V was clipped by 1 base and J by 5 bases; unmatched bases: 8. Germline CDR1 and CDR2: SGHVS and FNYEAQ. The CDR3 runs 17 residues. DNA for the CDR3: TGTGCCAGCAGCTTAGGAGCGGGGGGCGAGGGAACCGGGGAGCTGTTTTTT. As protein: CASSLGAGGEGTGELFF.

The gene calls are TRBV7-2 and TRBJ2-6; the D is unclear. The CDR3 consists of 16 residues. V was pared by 5 bases and J by 0 bases, with 11 bases between. The V gene's germline CDR1 is SGHTA and CDR2 FQGNSA. In DNA form, the CDR3 reads TGTGCCAGCAGCCTAGGACGGAGCTCTGGGGCCAACGTCCTGACTTTC. Amino acids: CASSLGRSSGANVLTF. The full variable domain, with the rest looked up from reference TRBV7-2 and TRBJ2-6, is GAGVSQSPSNKVTEKGKDVELRCDPISGHTALYWYRQSLGQGLEFLIYFQGNSAPDKSGLPSDRFSAERTGGSVSTLTIQRTQQEDSAVYLCASSLGRSSGANVLTFGAGSRLTVL.

This rearrangement joins TRBV10-3 to TRBJ1-2, with 7 bases that match TRBD1. After removal of 10 bases from V and 5 bases from J, the junction contained 13 bases not matched to a gene. Germline V gene sequence: CDR1 ENHRY, CDR2 SYGVKD. The CDR3 is 14 residues long. The CDR3 reads CATSGDSWGYGYTF. The CDR3 nucleotides read TGTGCCACGTCGGGGGACAGCTGGGGGTATGGCTACACCTTC.

This chain connects TRBV4-1 to TRBJ2-5; TRBD1 matches at 11 bases. This CDR3 region has 15 residues. From germline, CDR1 is MGHRA and CDR2 YSYEKL. V gave up 5 bases and J gave up 5 bases; unmatched junction bases: 7. The DNA for the CDR3 is TGCGCCAGCAGCGCTCGGGACAGGGGGTTGGAGACCCAGTACTTC. Protein sequence: CASSARDRGLETQYF.

Here the CDR3 reads CASSPGPTPYEQYF. The CDR3 DNA is TGTGCCAGCAGCCCCGGGCCGACCCCCTACGAGCAGTACTTC. The rearrangement links TRBV14 to TRBJ2-7; the D is unclear. Trimming cost V 4 bases and J 2 bases, with 12 bases left between them. Germline lookup yields CDR1 SGHDN and CDR2 FVKESK. CDR3 length: 14 amino acids. Using reference TRBV14 and TRBJ2-7 for the parts outside the CDR3, the full variable domain is EAGVTQFPSHSVIEKGQTVTLRCDPISGHDNLYWYRRVMGKEIKFLLHFVKESKQDESGMPNNRFLAERTGGTYSTLKVQPAELEDSGVYFCASSPGPTPYEQYFGPGTRLTVT.

The DNA of the CDR3 is TGCGCCAGCAGCCCTCTAGCGGAGACGCGTTACGAGCAGTACTTC. This encodes CASSPLAETRYEQYF. The V gene is TRBV4-1, the J gene TRBJ2-7; 7 bases fit TRBD2. CDR1 is MGHRA, CDR2 YSYEKL, per germline. This CDR3 has 15 amino acids. With 4 bases clipped from V and 4 bases from J, the junction kept 10 bases outside the gene matches.

J is TRBJ2-3 and V is TRBV19; maybe TRBD2 (7 bases). This CDR3 is 15 amino acids long. Per the germline V gene, CDR1 is LNHDA and CDR2 is SQIVND (reference sequence). Trimming took off 7 bases at V and 1 base at J, with 15 bases between the two ends. The CDR3 DNA reads TGTGCCAGTACCCCGGGGGGCCCGGGCACAGATACGCAGTATTTT. As protein: CASTPGGPGTDTQYF.

CDR3 sequence: CASSRRAGRETQYF. The CDR3 nucleotides read TGTGCCAGCAGCCGCAGAGCGGGACGAGAGACCCAGTACTTC. This chain joins TRBV13 and TRBJ2-5; 7 positions agree with TRBD2. The CDR3 loop spans 14 amino acids. Looked up from germline, CDR1 is PRHDT and CDR2 is FYEKMQ (reference sequence). V shed 5 bases, J shed 4 bases, and the junction held 7 bases outside the gene matches. Using reference TRBV13 and TRBJ2-5 for the parts outside the CDR3, the full variable domain is AAGVIQSPRHLIKEKRETATLKCYPIPRHDTVYWYQQGPGQDPQFLISFYEKMQSDKGSIPDRFSAQQFSDYHSELNMSSLELGDSALYFCASSRRAGRETQYFGPGTRLLVL.

V is TRBV12-2 and J is TRBJ2-7; whether TRBD1, the table's D call, matches the DNA was not checked. TRBV12-2 is an annotated pseudogene. This CDR3 contains 18 residues. CDR3: CASRLLDRRTGGNGEQYV. The CDR3 bases are TGTGCAAGTCGCTTACTTGATCGAAGGACAGGGGGCAACGGCGAGCAGTACGTC.